The rows below give T cell receptor beta chains drawn from one sample of a study of technical replicates of blood from several donors. This table comes from immunoSEQ multiplex PCR, and its TCRdb copy is limited to in-frame clones, with some not included. The sample includes tens of thousands of clones, around 90% seen only once; the top ten take 0.3% to 0.5%. Sequenced input: T cells isolated from PBMCs. Receptors originate from a human donor in good health. The CDR3 runs from the conserved cysteine through the conserved F or W. The order of the fields is V gene, D gene, J gene, clone size, CDR3 protein, CDR3 DNA. A D gene is named only where the DNA matches it firmly. Size values are once, few and many counts, or a class for expanded clones, and some rows have none.

>TRBV5-1|NA|TRBJ1-5|NA
CASSLGLNPNQPQHF
TGCGCCAGCAGCTTGGGACTGAACCCCAATCAGCCCCAGCATTTT
>TRBV4-2|NA|TRBJ2-2|NA
CASSQDSTGELFF
TGTGCCAGCAGCCAAGATTCGACCGGGGAGCTGTTTTTT
>TRBV7-2|NA|TRBJ2-7|NA
CASSLAGLTYEQYF
TGTGCCAGCAGCTTAGCTGGCTTAACCTACGAGCAGTACTTC
>TRBV5-1|TRBD2|TRBJ2-1|NA
CASSSRDYANNEQFF
TGCGCCAGCAGCTCCCGGGACTATGCCAACAATGAGCAGTTCTTC
>TRBV4-1|NA|TRBJ2-7|NA
CAGRGDFSSYEQYF
TGCGCCGGTCGCGGGGACTTCAGCTCCTACGAGCAGTACTTC
>TRBV6-6|TRBD1|TRBJ2-7|once
CASSGQVYEQYF
TGTGCCAGCAGTGGACAGGTATACGAGCAGTACTTC
>TRBV27|TRBD1|TRBJ1-2|NA
CASSYQGAHGYTF
TGTGCCAGCAGTTATCAGGGGGCGCACGGCTACACCTTC
>TRBV7-9|TRBD1|TRBJ1-5|NA
CASSLDRGPSNQPQHF
TGTGCCAGCAGCTTAGACAGGGGGCCTAGCAATCAGCCCCAGCATTTT
>TRBV10-1|NA|TRBJ1-1|NA
CASSESTGTEAFF
TGCGCCAGCAGTGAGTCGACTGGGACAGAAGCTTTCTTT
>TRBV27|TRBD1|TRBJ2-1|NA
CASSLDRGRGEQFF
TGTGCCAGCAGTTTAGACAGGGGACGAGGGGAGCAGTTCTTC
>TRBV5-1|NA|TRBJ1-2|NA
CASSLNSLSNGYTF
TGCGCCAGCAGCTTGAACAGTTTATCAAATGGCTACACCTTC
>TRBV29-1|TRBD1|TRBJ2-5|once
CSVWTGKTQYF
TGCAGCGTATGGACAGGGAAGACCCAGTACTTC
>TRBV7-9|TRBD1|TRBJ2-5|NA
CASSFSGQQETQYF
TGTGCCAGCAGCTTCTCGGGACAGCAAGAGACCCAGTACTTC
>TRBV7-2|TRBD2|TRBJ2-7|NA
CASSLTSGNYEQYF
TGTGCCAGCAGCTTAACTAGCGGGAACTACGAGCAGTACTTC
>TRBV4-3|NA|TRBJ1-1|NA
CASSQYTQGETEAFF
TGCGCCAGCAGCCAGTATACACAGGGTGAGACTGAAGCTTTCTTT
>TRBV11-2|TRBD2|TRBJ2-7|NA
CASSLAGGPSEQYF
TGTGCCAGCAGCTTAGCGGGGGGACCCTCCGAGCAGTACTTC
>TRBV7-2|TRBD2|TRBJ2-7|NA
CASSPPQLAGFYEQYF
TGTGCCAGCAGCCCTCCCCAGCTAGCGGGTTTTTACGAGCAGTACTTC
>TRBV29-1|NA|TRBJ2-2|NA
CSVDSYTGELFF
TGCAGCGTTGATTCTTATACCGGGGAGCTGTTTTTT
>TRBV11-2|NA|TRBJ2-7|NA
CASSLGSRKPFYEQYF
TGTGCCAGCAGCTTAGGATCCCGAAAGCCATTTTACGAGCAGTACTTC
>TRBV6-5|TRBD2|TRBJ2-1|NA
CASSYTVASGDEQFF
TGTGCCAGCAGTTATACGGTGGCTAGCGGAGATGAGCAGTTCTTC
>TRBV29-1|NA|TRBJ1-4|NA
CSVEERRAYEKLFF
TGCAGCGTTGAAGAGCGCAGGGCGTATGAAAAACTGTTTTTT
>TRBV25-1|NA|TRBJ2-7|NA
CASSHSYEQYF
TGTGCCAGCAGTCACTCCTACGAGCAGTACTTC
>TRBV5-5|NA|TRBJ1-1|NA
CASSKEGLRDTEAFF
TGTGCCAGCAGCAAGGAGGGGTTAAGAGACACTGAAGCTTTCTTT
>TRBV9|NA|TRBJ1-1|NA
CASSVALQVPAEAFF
TGTGCCAGCAGCGTAGCCTTGCAGGTCCCAGCTGAAGCTTTCTTT
>TRBV27|NA|TRBJ2-3|NA
CATASIRGSGTDTQYF
TGTGCCACAGCCTCTATTAGGGGGAGTGGAACAGATACGCAGTATTTT
>TRBV19|NA|TRBJ2-1|NA
CASREASAGQFF
TGTGCCAGTAGAGAGGCTAGCGCGGGGCAGTTCTTC
>TRBV28|NA|TRBJ2-7|NA
CASSFLRHYEQYF
TGTGCCAGCAGTTTCCTGAGGCATTACGAGCAGTACTTC
>TRBV7-3|NA|TRBJ2-2|NA
CASSLGTNTGELFF
TGTGCCAGCAGCTTAGGGACAAACACCGGGGAGCTGTTTTTT
>TRBV5-6|TRBD1|TRBJ2-5|once
CASSLIPGQGGETQYF
TGTGCCAGCAGCTTGATCCCGGGACAGGGGGGAGAGACCCAGTACTTC
>TRBV19|TRBD2|TRBJ2-5|NA
CASSRGTSGRETQYF
TGTGCCAGTAGTAGAGGGACTAGCGGGAGGGAGACCCAGTACTTC
>TRBV7-9|NA|TRBJ1-2|NA
CATPSHYGYTF
TGTGCCACCCCATCCCACTATGGCTACACCTTC
>TRBV19|NA|TRBJ1-5|NA
CASCRRGQPQHF
TGTGCCAGCTGCAGAAGGGGTCAGCCCCAGCATTTT
>TRBV5-1|TRBD1|TRBJ1-3|NA
CASRGDRGPGNTIYF
TGCGCCAGCAGAGGCGACAGGGGGCCAGGAAACACCATATATTTT
>TRBV7-3|TRBD2|TRBJ2-1|NA
CASKLAGGPKGEQFF
TGTGCCAGCAAACTAGCGGGAGGGCCTAAGGGTGAGCAGTTCTTC
>TRBV25-1|TRBD1|TRBJ1-3|NA
CASSGTRGLSGNTIYF
TGTGCCAGCAGTGGCACTAGGGGGCTCTCTGGAAACACCATATATTTT
>TRBV6-5|TRBD1|TRBJ1-4|NA
CASSFGQGGRGEKLFF
TGTGCCAGCAGTTTTGGACAGGGAGGCCGGGGTGAAAAACTGTTTTTT
>TRBV9|TRBD2|TRBJ2-3|NA
CASSDRGGSTDTQYF
TGTGCCAGCAGCGACCGGGGGGGAAGCACAGATACGCAGTATTTT
>TRBV6-1|NA|TRBJ1-2|NA
CASSLELSLYGYTF
TGTGCCAGCAGTCTCGAACTATCCCTCTATGGCTACACCTTC
>TRBV6-5|NA|TRBJ2-1|NA
CASSYRGIEQFF
TGTGCCAGCAGTTATAGGGGGATTGAGCAGTTCTTC
>TRBV7-8|TRBD2|TRBJ2-1|NA
CASSLGGSYNEQFF
TGTGCCAGCAGCTTAGGCGGGAGTTACAATGAGCAGTTCTTC
>TRBV6-5|NA|TRBJ2-7|NA
CASSLQGRPKAEQYF
TGTGCCAGCAGCTTACAGGGCCGACCCAAGGCTGAGCAGTACTTC
>TRBV19|NA|TRBJ2-5|NA
CASSLWQGGQETQYF
TGTGCCAGTAGTCTCTGGCAGGGGGGCCAAGAGACCCAGTACTTC
>TRBV4-2|TRBD2|TRBJ2-1|NA
CASSQDPAGVFDEQFF
TGTGCCAGCAGCCAAGATCCCGCGGGAGTGTTCGATGAGCAGTTCTTC
>TRBV5-4|TRBD2|TRBJ2-1|NA
CASSPRGLGYGEQFF
TGTGCCAGCAGCCCGAGGGGACTAGGGTACGGTGAGCAGTTCTTC
>TRBV30|TRBD1|TRBJ1-4|NA
CAWSTPADRGREKLFF
TGTGCCTGGAGTACCCCCGCGGACAGGGGACGCGAAAAACTGTTTTTT
>TRBV4-1|NA|TRBJ2-7|NA
CASSQGPGGYEQYF
TGCGCCAGCAGCCAAGGGCCCGGGGGCTACGAGCAGTACTTC
>TRBV28|TRBD1|TRBJ1-1|NA
CASSSGQGRWDTEAFF
TGTGCCAGCAGTTCGGGACAGGGGAGGTGGGACACTGAAGCTTTCTTT
>TRBV28|NA|TRBJ1-2|NA
CASSILRHVYGYTF
TGTGCCAGCAGTATTCTAAGACACGTCTATGGCTACACCTTC
>TRBV7-7|NA|TRBJ2-5|once
CASSLRSQETQYF
TGTGCTAGCAGCTTACGGTCCCAAGAGACCCAGTACTTC
>TRBV29-1|NA|TRBJ2-3|NA
CSVAPTALSTDTQYF
TGCAGCGTCGCGCCAACTGCCCTTAGCACAGATACGCAGTATTTT
>TRBV7-9|NA|TRBJ2-2|NA
CASSGRGRDTGELFF
TGTGCCAGCAGTGGCAGGGGTCGTGACACCGGGGAGCTGTTTTTT
>TRBV11-3|NA|TRBJ2-7|NA
CASSLVETYEQYF
TGTGCCAGCAGCTTAGTGGAGACGTACGAGCAGTACTTC
>TRBV5-1|TRBD1|TRBJ1-2|NA
CASSPGQGALIGGYTF
TGCGCCAGCAGCCCTGGACAGGGGGCGCTTATCGGCGGCTACACCTTC
>TRBV30|TRBD1|TRBJ1-5|once
CAWREAGGHQPQHF
TGTGCCTGGAGGGAGGCAGGGGGCCATCAGCCCCAGCATTTT
>TRBV4-2|TRBD2|TRBJ2-3|NA
CASSRPGLAGVGDTQYF
TGTGCCAGCAGCCGTCCAGGCTTGGCGGGAGTTGGAGATACGCAGTATTTT
>TRBV2|NA|TRBJ1-1|NA
CASKREQGNTEAFF
TGTGCCAGCAAGAGAGAACAGGGTAACACTGAAGCTTTCTTT
>TRBV5-1|NA|TRBJ2-7|NA
CASFSGTNNYEQYF
TGCGCCAGTTTCTCCGGGACAAATAACTACGAGCAGTACTTC
>TRBV6-5|NA|TRBJ1-5|NA
CASSYSIDRDQPQHF
TGTGCCAGCAGTTACTCGATCGACAGAGACCAGCCCCAGCATTTT
>TRBV19|TRBD2|TRBJ2-5|NA
CASMGLAGGDSETQYF
TGTGCCAGTATGGGGTTGGCGGGAGGGGATTCAGAGACCCAGTACTTC
>TRBV29-1|NA|TRBJ1-2|NA
CSVEGRGRNYGYTF
TGCAGCGTTGAAGGCAGGGGACGTAACTATGGCTACACCTTC